This T cell receptor beta chain was captured in a study of cytomegalovirus exposure and HLA in healthy donors (dated 2017 in TCRdb). Study-level background: In an earlier analysis of 450 to 750 of the donors, less than 350 Gb of sequence data and 95 million to 130 million unique TCR beta sequences from roughly 180 million T cells were reported. Approximately 300 gigabases of sequencing data and 70 million to 95 million unique TCR sequences made up an early release that covered 500 to 700 HLA-typed donors. Of the 350 to 450 genotyped donors, roughly 80% were placed in the genetic ancestry cluster associated with self-reported Caucasian donors. The aim of the study was to test whether cataloging public T cell receptors could identify signatures of past pathogen exposure. The study profiled the T cell repertoires of 500 to 800 subjects by immunosequencing and related them to cytomegalovirus serostatus. A separate validation cohort of 90 to 150 different subjects was used in addition to the approximately 610-subject first cohort. To predict cytomegalovirus infection status, the study combined high-throughput TCR immunosequencing, statistical association of individual TCRs with disease status, and machine learning. A later analysis re-examined previously published TCR beta repertoires from roughly 720 donors and added high-resolution HLA genotyping to investigate patterns of TCR occurrence. Rather than drawing on any new phenotypic data, the later analysis identified candidate immune exposures from TCR beta sequences and the way those sequences occurred across donors. An earlier analysis of some 500 of the donors applied high-throughput TCR beta sequencing to assess whether each TCR beta V gene segment acted as functional or pseudogenic. Alongside the repertoire data, information on donor age, sex, ethnicity and CMV serostatus was compiled. A later genetic analysis took genome-wide SNP genotypes for 398 of the 666 donors and used that subset as a discovery cohort. Every discovery cohort repertoire had been produced on one sequencing platform. Both class I and class II loci were covered by HLA typing, at four-digit resolution. Typing coverage differed by locus: A, B, C, DRB1 and DQB1 were typed in roughly 629-640 donors, DQA1 in around 500, DPA1 in some 610, and DPB1 in 400 to 480. Roughly 5 DR-DQ haplotypes were handled as single units for association and clustering because linkage in the cohort was strong. On average, 235,054 unique TCR beta nucleotide sequences were sequenced per donor among about 400 genotyped donors of the cohort, with 15% to 20% of those sequences being non-productive. On the study overall, not on this receptor specifically: Because HLA typing was missing for some donors at each locus, association tests included only the typed subset. According to a later analysis, TCR association rates differed among HLA loci, with DRB1 alleles showing the most associated TCRs and HLA-C alleles showing the fewest. A few of the identified cytomegalovirus-associated TCR beta chains were confirmed in vitro to be specific for cytomegalovirus antigens. Linkage disequilibrium might explain the correlated functional status among segregating V segments, but an unknown experimental factor could not be ruled out. Immune exposure information for the cohort was limited to CMV serostatus. The authors suggested that the approach could potentially be extended to other disease states and immunological phenotypes. A further reported finding was that TCR beta sequences accurately predicted the HLA-A and HLA-B alleles for most subjects in the first cohort. Because counts were too low, more than 15 rarely observed V segments, including chromosome 9 orphons, were left out of the earlier analysis of a few hundred of the donors. Several of the top co-occurrence clusters appeared to be linked to parvovirus B19, influenza, CMV and Epstein-Barr virus, according to a later analysis. In a later analysis, HLA-associated TCR beta chains showed more clonal expansion and lower generation probabilities than non-associated chains that were equally common. At a false discovery rate of 0.05, a later analysis linked roughly 17,000 TCR beta sequences to specific HLA alleles. Only TCR beta chains were sequenced in this cohort, and the absence of alpha or paired-chain data limited detectable features. When HLA alleles, especially DR and DQ, strongly co-occurred, TCR associations were difficult to assign to individual alleles. Cytomegalovirus status was reported to be diagnosed by the classifier with high specificity and sensitivity in both the original and validation cohorts. The study gave a list of under 200 TCR beta chains associated with cytomegalovirus. Roughly uniform sequencing depth across donors was assumed in presence/absence analyses, although this assumption may not hold. Broadly in line with IMGT annotations, most TCR beta V segments showed up in productive rearrangements about 90% or about 30% of the time in an earlier analysis of around 600 of the donors. A later genetic analysis reported fewer N-insertions in productive TCRs among donors in an Asian-associated ancestry cluster than the roughly 700-donor mean. A cluster of highly shared sequence variants was judged likely to represent a technical artifact of the sequencing pipeline. Most TCR sequences were observed very rarely across donors, whereas some public TCRs were present in many individuals. An association between a missense DCLRE1C variant and V-gene and J-gene trimming of TCR beta chains was found in a later genetic analysis and replicated in an independent cohort. According to a later analysis, most CMV-associated TCR beta chains appeared to be HLA-restricted, and the HLA associations seemed to be driven largely by CMV exposure. The 87-base-pair reads could not distinguish some IMGT-functional V segments, including TRBV6-2 and TRBV6-3, so those segments were excluded.

V lost 7 bases and J lost 4 bases; the stretch between them is 13 bases long. The CDR3 measures 13 amino acids from cysteine to phenylalanine. Only the CDR3 portion is preserved as DNA: 39 bases, with reading frame beginning at the first base. Looking up the germline V gene yields CDR1 MNHEY and CDR2 SVGAGI. To note about this clone: The specificity of this receptor is unknown.

The receptor library was made with the immunoSEQ multiplex PCR assay. For the multiplex PCR, a mixture combining 60 forward primers for TCR Vbeta segments and 13 reverse primers for TCR Jbeta segments was used. A multiplex PCR assay on genomic DNA amplified the CDR3 region of rearranged TCR beta genes. On the Illumina HiSeq System, the amplified TCR beta libraries were sequenced as 87-base-pair reads. The paper's data handling went like this. A later analysis counted about 80 million unique TCR beta chains across the 666 repertoires, and some 11 million of these chains were shared by at least two donors. To remove PCR and sequencing errors, raw reads were error-corrected and collapsed into unique sequences using a nearest-neighbor algorithm that merged closely related sequences. CDR3 sequences were aligned to IMGT reference sequences to assign V, D and J gene segments. For a sequence to be retained, at least a six-nucleotide match to both a V gene segment and a J gene segment was required. Rearrangements were classified as productive when the CDR3 lacked stop codons and remained in frame with V and J, and all other rearrangements were classified as non-productive. Following IMGT convention, CDR3 was defined as the stretch from the second conserved V-encoded cysteine up to the conserved J-encoded phenylalanine. The earlier analysis of 500 to 750 of the donors excluded any sequence lacking an unambiguous match to a single V gene segment. In an earlier analysis of several hundred of the donors, a V segment was called functional when productive rearrangements were above 56.7%, and segregating when the standard deviation between donors exceeded 5%. A statistical classification framework was developed to diagnose cytomegalovirus status using the catalog of TCR beta chain sequences. In a later analysis, V and J genes were assigned by comparing TCR nucleotide sequences against IMGT/GENE-DB human TR gene sequences. The TCRdist pipeline was used in a later analysis to assign CDR3 sequences and most-parsimonious VDJ recombination scenarios. In a later analysis, every TCR beta chain was defined by the combination of its CDR3 amino acid sequence and its V-gene family, and reads without a unique V-gene family were dropped. To address suspected cross-contamination and a sequencing artifact, a later analysis removed roughly 640 highly shared, low-generation-probability nucleotide sequences. A later analysis calculated a clonal expansion index for each public chain from normalized within-repertoire ranks of inferred template counts. Generation probabilities in a later analysis came from a VDJ recombination model fitted to out-of-frame rearrangements, and those results were checked against IGoR. A later analysis scored TCR-TCR, TCR-HLA and TCR-CMV co-occurrence with hypergeometric tests, applying a repertoire-size bias correction to TCR pairs. In a later analysis, false discovery rates were estimated by permuting HLA or CMV assignments 20 times. In a later analysis, co-occurring TCRs were grouped using DBSCAN, and TCRdist sequence similarity was added for clustering within HLA-allele-positive subsets. Repertoires with fewer than 30,000 or more than 120,000 public chains, plus five repertoires with anomalous nucleotide sharing, were excluded from co-occurrence clustering. What TCRdb holds here is the immuneACCESS table cut down to in-frame rearrangements. Part of the clones is not present; checked against another copy, under half of the missing clones reflect an unresolved V gene, and the others are unexplained. Clonal size and the V and J genes are those of that table, whereas D and trimming came from the DNA. The table held for this sample gives 200,000 to 250,000 clones. Clones ranked in the top ten supply about 1% of the sample.

The cohort comprised fewer than 700 healthy bone marrow donors. All cohort members were sampled while nominally healthy, although unrecorded immune exposures were likely present. The donor was CMV seropositive and belonged to the group of more than 250 seropositive cohort members. Every donor gave a peripheral blood sample, and the peripheral blood mononuclear cells from that sample were used for TCR beta sequencing. The Qiagen DNeasy Blood Extraction Kit was used to extract genomic DNA from the blood cell samples. Here the chain combines TRBV6-5 and TRBJ2-5; D gene: possibly TRBD2, on 5 matching bases. Specimen: PBMCs. The clonotype was recovered from a woman aged 25 to 39 in good health and CMV-seropositive. The sequence in DNA is TGTGCCAGCAATAGGGCTCGGGGAGAGACCCAGTACTTC. It codes for CASNRARGETQYF.